These T cell receptor beta chains were read from a single sample in a study of CD8 T cells in Susac syndrome. MiXCR was run by TCRdb on the immunoSEQ multiplex PCR reads, yielding one entry per CDR3 protein. This sample has 250,000 to 300,000 distinct CDR3 sequences, with approximately 85% found just once. Material for sequencing was CD8+ T cells from PBMCs. The receptors were sampled from a human donor with multiple sclerosis. Both conserved end residues are trimmed from each CDR3. A D gene is named only where the DNA matches it firmly.

d_gene | j_gene | v_gene | CDR3aa
NA | TRBJ1-5 | TRBV20-1 | SADPQGPSNQPQH
TRBD1 | TRBJ2-3 | TRBV7-9 | ASSRQGLGTDTQY
TRBD2 | TRBJ2-1 | TRBV4-3 | ASSQGSGRNNEQF
NA | TRBJ1-1 | TRBV19 | ASKENTEAF
TRBD1 | TRBJ1-5 | TRBV5-8 | ASSPGQERFSNQPQH
NA | TRBJ1-5 | TRBV18 | ASSALPGLQNQPQH
NA | TRBJ2-7 | TRBV7-7 | ASSPGLKSYEQY
NA | TRBJ2-2 | TRBV29-1 | SGRTVTGELF
NA | TRBJ1-1 | TRBV29-1 | SVGGSLNTEAF
NA | TRBJ2-1 | TRBV7-9 | ASSPDWGVGNEQF